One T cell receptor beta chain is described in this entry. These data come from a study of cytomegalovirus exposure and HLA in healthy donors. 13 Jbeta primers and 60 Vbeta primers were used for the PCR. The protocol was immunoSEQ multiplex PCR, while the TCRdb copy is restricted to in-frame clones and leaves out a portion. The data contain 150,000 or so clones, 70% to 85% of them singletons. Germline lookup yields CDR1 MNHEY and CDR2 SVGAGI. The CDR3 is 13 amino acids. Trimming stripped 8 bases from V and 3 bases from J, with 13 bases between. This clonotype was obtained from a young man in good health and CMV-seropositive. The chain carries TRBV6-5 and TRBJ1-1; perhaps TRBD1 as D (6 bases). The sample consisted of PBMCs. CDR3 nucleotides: TGTGCCAGCCGCCAGGGGTTTTACACTGAAGCTTTCTTT. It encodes CASRQGFYTEAFF.